This TCR beta chain was obtained from a study of shared clonotypes between healthy human individuals. The CDR3 loop spans 15 amino acids. With V trimmed by 6 bases and J by 4 bases, 10 bases remained unmatched. Germline loops: CDR1 SQVTM, CDR2 ANQGSEA. Only in-frame clones appear in the TCRdb table, and some are missing; sequencing was by immunoSEQ multiplex PCR. The table includes around 2,000,000 clones, about 95% detected once. Naive CD8 cells lacked CD45RO and underwent positive selection for CCR7, leaving out terminally differentiated effector memory CD45RA+ cells. This TCR was recovered from a man aged 18 to 29 in good health. The V call is TRBV29-1, the J call TRBJ2-3, with TRBD2 matching 10 bases. Sequenced material: naive CD8+ T cells sorted from blood. The CDR3 DNA follows: TGCAGCGTCGGAGGGCTAGCGGGAGTTTCAGATACGCAGTATTTT. Amino acids: CSVGGLAGVSDTQYF.